This T cell receptor beta chain is drawn from a study of cytomegalovirus exposure and HLA in healthy donors. CDR1 and CDR2 from the germline V gene are LNHDA and SQIVND (reference sequence). This CDR3 spans 12 amino acids. V was cut by 0 bases and J by 10 bases, with 4 bases left in between. Using immunoSEQ multiplex PCR, the repertoire was profiled, and TCRdb retains in-frame clones only, with some absent. The sample includes roughly 70,000 clones, roughly 95% of them seen just once. Notes on the study in general: Three chains linked to CMV were shown in vitro to be specific for CMV antigens.

This clone has a single count. Its antigen remains unknown. The genes are TRBV19 and TRBJ1-6; unclear D gene. The sequenced sample consisted of PBMCs. The TCR comes from a man aged 18 to 35 in good health and CMV-seronegative. CDR3 loop: CASSIEESPLHF. The CDR3 DNA reads TGTGCCAGTAGTATAGAGGAGTCACCCCTCCACTTT.